Described below is a single T cell receptor beta chain sequence and its context. As yet, its antigen is unknown. The data were obtained in a study of T cell responses to AZD1222 COVID-19 vaccine. TCRdb keeps only in-frame clones here, not all; method: immunoSEQ multiplex PCR. This table holds about 150,000 clones, over 75% found once. Findings and limits, study-wide: Repertoire collection took place solely once the T cell response had peaked. Reports indicate that nearly half of spike-specific TCRs are directed at unmutated variant regions. Clonal diversity may have been underestimated, and the donors were mostly white British, with more females than males. Following two doses of AZD1222, Spike-specific TCR breadth and depth rose.

This TCR was recovered from an adult in good health. The material was peripheral blood, obtained on day 0 of AZD1222 vaccination.

CDR3 region: CSAVLGGYSPQYF. The CDR3 region has the DNA TGCAGCGCCGTGCTGGGGGGATACTCGCCGCAGTACTTC. This rearrangement joins TRBV29-1 to TRBJ2-7, with a weak D call TRBD2 (6 bases). The germline CDR1 and CDR2 sequences are SQVTM and ANQGSEA. This CDR3 has 13 amino acids. The V end lost 7 bases, the J end lost 9 bases, and 22 bases lay between the germline ends.